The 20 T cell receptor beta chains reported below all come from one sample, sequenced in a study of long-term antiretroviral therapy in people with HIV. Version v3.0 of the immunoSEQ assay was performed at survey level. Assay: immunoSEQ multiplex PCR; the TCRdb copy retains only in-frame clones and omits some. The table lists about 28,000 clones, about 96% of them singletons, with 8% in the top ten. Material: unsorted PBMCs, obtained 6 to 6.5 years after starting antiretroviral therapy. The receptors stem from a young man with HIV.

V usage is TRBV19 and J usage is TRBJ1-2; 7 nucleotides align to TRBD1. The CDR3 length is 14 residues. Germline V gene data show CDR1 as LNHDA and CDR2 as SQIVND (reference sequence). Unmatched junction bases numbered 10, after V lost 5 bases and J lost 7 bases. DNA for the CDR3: TGTGCCAGTAGTCCCAGGGGGGCGCGGAGTGGCTACACCTTC. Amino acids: CASSPRGARSGYTF.

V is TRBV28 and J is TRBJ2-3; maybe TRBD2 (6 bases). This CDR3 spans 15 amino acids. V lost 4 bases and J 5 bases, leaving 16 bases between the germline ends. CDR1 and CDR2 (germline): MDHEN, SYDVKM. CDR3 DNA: TGTGCCAGCAGTTCCCACCTGGGGGGTGGAGATACGCAGTATTTT. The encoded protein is CASSSHLGGGDTQYF.

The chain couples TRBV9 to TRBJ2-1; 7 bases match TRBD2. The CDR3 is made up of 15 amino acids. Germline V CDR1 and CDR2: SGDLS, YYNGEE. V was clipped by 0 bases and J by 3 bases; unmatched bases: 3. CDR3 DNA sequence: TGTGCCAGCAGCGTAGGTCGGGACTACTACAATGAGCAGTTCTTC. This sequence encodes CASSVGRDYYNEQFF.

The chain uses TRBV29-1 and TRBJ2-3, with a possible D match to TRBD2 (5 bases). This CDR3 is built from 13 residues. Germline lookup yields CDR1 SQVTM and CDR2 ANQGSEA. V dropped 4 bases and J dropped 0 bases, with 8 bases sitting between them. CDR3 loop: CSVAGISTDTQYF. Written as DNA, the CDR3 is TGCAGCGTTGCGGGAATTAGCACAGATACGCAGTATTTT.

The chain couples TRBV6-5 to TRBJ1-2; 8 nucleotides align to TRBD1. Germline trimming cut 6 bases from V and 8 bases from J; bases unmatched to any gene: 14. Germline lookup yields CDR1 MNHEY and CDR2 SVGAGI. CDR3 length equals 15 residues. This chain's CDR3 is CASRSSAGGRVGYTF. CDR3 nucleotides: TGTGCCAGCAGGTCCTCCGCAGGGGGCAGGGTCGGCTACACCTTC.

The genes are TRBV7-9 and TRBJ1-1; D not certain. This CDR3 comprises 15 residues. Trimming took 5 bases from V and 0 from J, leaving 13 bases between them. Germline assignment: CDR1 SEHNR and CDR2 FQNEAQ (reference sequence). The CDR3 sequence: CASSLDLIMNTEAFF. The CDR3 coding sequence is TGTGCCAGCAGCCTGGATCTAATCATGAACACTGAAGCTTTCTTT.

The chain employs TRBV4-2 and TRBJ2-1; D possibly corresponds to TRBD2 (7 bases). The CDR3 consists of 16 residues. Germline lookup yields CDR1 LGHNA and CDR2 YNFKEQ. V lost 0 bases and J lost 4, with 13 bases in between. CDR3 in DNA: TGTGCCAGCAGCCAAGAGAGGGGGGGGGTTTACAATGAGCAGTTCTTC. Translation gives CASSQERGGVYNEQFF.

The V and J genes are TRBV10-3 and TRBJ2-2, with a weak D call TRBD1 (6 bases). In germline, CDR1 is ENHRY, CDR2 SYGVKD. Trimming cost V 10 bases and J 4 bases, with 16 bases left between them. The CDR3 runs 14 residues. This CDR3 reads CATRLTGGTGELFF. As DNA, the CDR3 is TGTGCCACCAGATTGACAGGTGGCACCGGGGAGCTGTTTTTT.

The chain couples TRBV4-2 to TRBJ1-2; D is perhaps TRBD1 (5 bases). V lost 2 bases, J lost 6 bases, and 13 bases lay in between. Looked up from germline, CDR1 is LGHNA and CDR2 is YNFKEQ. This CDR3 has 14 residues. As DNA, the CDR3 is TGTGCCAGCAGCCAAACCAGGGAAGTGAATGGCTACACCTTC. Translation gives CASSQTREVNGYTF.

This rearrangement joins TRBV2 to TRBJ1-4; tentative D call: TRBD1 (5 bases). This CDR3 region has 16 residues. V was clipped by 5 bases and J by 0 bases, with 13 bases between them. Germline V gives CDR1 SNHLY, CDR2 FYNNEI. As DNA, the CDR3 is TGTGCCAGCAGTACCCAGGGCACTGCAACTAATGAAAAACTGTTTTTT. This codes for CASSTQGTATNEKLFF.

The CDR3 nucleotides read TGTGCCATCAGCGGTGGGGTTAAGCAGTTCTTC. Protein: CAISGGVKQFF. The chain carries TRBV10-3 and TRBJ2-1; D call uncertain. Germline-derived CDR1 and CDR2 are ENHRY and SYGVKD. V shed 6 bases and J shed 11 bases, with 11 bases lying between them. This CDR3 is 11 amino acids long.

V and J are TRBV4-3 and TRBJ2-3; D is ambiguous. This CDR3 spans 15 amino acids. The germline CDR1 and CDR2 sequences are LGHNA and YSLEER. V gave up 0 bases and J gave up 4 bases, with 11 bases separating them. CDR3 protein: CASSQDRTPADTQYF. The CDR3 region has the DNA TGCGCCAGCAGCCAAGATCGGACCCCGGCAGATACGCAGTATTTT.

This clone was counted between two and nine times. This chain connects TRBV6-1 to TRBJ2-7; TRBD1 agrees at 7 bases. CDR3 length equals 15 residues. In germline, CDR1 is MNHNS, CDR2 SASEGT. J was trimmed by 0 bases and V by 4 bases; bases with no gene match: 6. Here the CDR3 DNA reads TGTGCCAGCAGTGTGACCGGGACAGACTCCTACGAGCAGTACTTC. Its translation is CASSVTGTDSYEQYF.

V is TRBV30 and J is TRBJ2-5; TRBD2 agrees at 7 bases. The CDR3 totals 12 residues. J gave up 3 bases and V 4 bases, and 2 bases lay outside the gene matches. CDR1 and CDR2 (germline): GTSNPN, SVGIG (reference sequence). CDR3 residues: CAWNGGEETQYF. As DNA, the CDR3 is TGTGCCTGGAATGGGGGGGAAGAGACCCAGTACTTC.

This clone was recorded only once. The CDR3 nucleotides read TGTGCCAGCAGTCTAGGACTAGTATCAGATACGCAGTATTTT. It translates to CASSLGLVSDTQYF. The J gene is TRBJ2-3, the V gene TRBV27; 7 positions match TRBD2. J lost 4 bases, V lost 5 bases, and 6 bases had no gene match. Germline V gene sequence: CDR1 MNHEY, CDR2 SMNVEV (reference sequence). This CDR3 spans 14 amino acids.

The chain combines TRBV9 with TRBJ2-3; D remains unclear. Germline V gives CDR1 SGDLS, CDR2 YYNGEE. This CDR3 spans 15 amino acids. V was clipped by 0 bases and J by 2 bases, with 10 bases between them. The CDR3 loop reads CASSVAGRHTDTQYF. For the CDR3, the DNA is TGTGCCAGCAGCGTAGCCGGACGGCACACAGATACGCAGTATTTT.

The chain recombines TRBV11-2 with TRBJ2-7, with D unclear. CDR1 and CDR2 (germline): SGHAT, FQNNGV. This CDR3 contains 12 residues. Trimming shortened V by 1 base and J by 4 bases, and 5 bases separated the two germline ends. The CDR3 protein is CASSLGSYEQYF. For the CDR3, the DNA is TGTGCCAGCAGCTTAGGCAGTTACGAGCAGTACTTC.

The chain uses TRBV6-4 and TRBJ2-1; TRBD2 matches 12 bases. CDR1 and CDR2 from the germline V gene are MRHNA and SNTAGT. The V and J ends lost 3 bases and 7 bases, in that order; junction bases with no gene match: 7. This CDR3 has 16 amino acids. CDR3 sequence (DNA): TGTGCCAGCAGTGATCTAGCGGGAGGGCCGACTAATGAGCAGTTCTTC. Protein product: CASSDLAGGPTNEQFF.

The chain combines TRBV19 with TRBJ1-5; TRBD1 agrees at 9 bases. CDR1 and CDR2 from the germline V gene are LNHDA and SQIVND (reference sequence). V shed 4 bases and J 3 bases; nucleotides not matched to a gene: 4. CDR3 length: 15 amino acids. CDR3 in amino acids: CASSRGDRDNQPQHF. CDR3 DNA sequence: TGTGCCAGTAGTAGGGGGGACAGGGACAATCAGCCCCAGCATTTT.

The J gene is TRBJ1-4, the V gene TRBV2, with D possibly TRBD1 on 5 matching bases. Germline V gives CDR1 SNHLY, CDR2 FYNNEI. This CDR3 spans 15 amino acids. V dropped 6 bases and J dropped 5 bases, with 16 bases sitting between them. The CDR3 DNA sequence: TGTGCCAGCAGCCGCCTGGGGCAATTCAATGAAAAACTGTTTTTT. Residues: CASSRLGQFNEKLFF.